One sample yielded the 8 T cell receptor beta chains listed below, sequenced in a study of post-analysis software for immune sequencing data. Presence of unique molecular identifiers characterized the TCR beta cDNA libraries. TCRdb passed the PCR reads through MiXCR, listing each CDR3 protein once. Of roughly 620,000 distinct CDR3 sequences in the sample, around 44% were seen once. Findings and caveats of the study: TRBV segments more frequent in patients than in controls numbered several and included TRBV5-6, TRBV5-1 and TRBV20-1.

No cognate antigen is known for these TCRs. Sequences were obtained from blood. Source of these receptors: a girl aged 10-17 years with multiple sclerosis.

There are a few counts of this clonotype. V usage is TRBV5-6 and J usage is TRBJ1-2; perhaps TRBD1 as D (6 bases). Germline V lookup: CDR1 SGHDT, CDR2 YYEEEE. Trimming took off 0 bases at V and 0 bases at J, with 15 bases between the two ends. The CDR3 contains 17 residues. In DNA, the CDR3 is TGTGCCAGCAGCTTGGTTAGGGGGTTTAAAGCTAACTATGGCTACACCTTC. Amino acid sequence: CASSLVRGFKANYGYTF.

This clonotype was detected a few times. V usage is TRBV10-3 and J usage is TRBJ2-5; D is possibly TRBD1 (5 bases). The CDR3 spans 14 residues. V lost 2 bases and J 1 base, leaving 8 bases between the germline ends. Germline CDR1 reads ENHRY; CDR2 reads SYGVKD. The CDR3: CAISEGAVQETQYF. CDR3 coding DNA: TGTGCCATCAGTGAGGGGGCGGTCCAAGAGACCCAGTACTTC.

This clonotype was counted a few times. This chain uses TRBV7-9 with TRBJ1-1; D not resolved. CDR3 length: 16 amino acids. The V gene's germline CDR1 is SEHNR and CDR2 FQNEAQ (reference sequence). Trimming left V 5 bases short and J 3 bases short, with 19 bases between. CDR3 DNA sequence: TGTGCCAGCAGCACCCTAAGGGCCGGGGAGCACACTGAAGCTTTCTTT. It yields the protein CASSTLRAGEHTEAFF.

This chain connects TRBV4-1 to TRBJ1-5; possible D gene TRBD1, 5 bases. This CDR3 spans 19 amino acids. The germline V and J ends were trimmed by 4 bases and 0 bases, with 22 bases remaining between them. Per germline, CDR1 MGHRA and CDR2 YSYEKL. CDR3 nucleotides: TGCGCCAGCAGCCTCCTCACGGGGGTCACGGGTTTTAGCAATCAGCCCCAGCATTTT. This sequence encodes CASSLLTGVTGFSNQPQHF.

This clonotype was counted only a few times. The rearrangement joins TRBV5-1 to TRBJ2-7; weak D call: TRBD2 (6 bases). Germline V gene lookup returns CDR1 SGHRS and CDR2 YFSETQ. V shed 6 bases and J shed 0 bases, with 13 bases lying between them. The CDR3 totals 14 residues. For the CDR3, the DNA is TGCGCCAGCACCCTTGGGGGGTCCTCCTACGAGCAGTACTTC. Translation: CASTLGGSSYEQYF.

Remarks on this clonotype: A much larger clone lies one base from this, so it may be a read error. The genes are TRBV24-1 and TRBJ2-3; D is uncertain. The CDR3 has 12 amino acids. Germline-derived CDR1 and CDR2 are KGHDR and SFDVKD. The V end lost 7 bases, the J end lost 0 bases, and 4 bases lay between the germline ends. In DNA, the CDR3 is TGTGCCACCAGCCAGAGCACAGATACGCAGTATTTT. This encodes CATSQSTDTQYF.

This sequence joins TRBV7-9 and TRBJ2-3; D possibly corresponds to TRBD2 (5 bases). This CDR3 contains 15 residues. Deletions cut 3 bases from V and 5 bases from J, with 15 bases between. Germline V CDR1 and CDR2: SEHNR, FQNEAQ (reference sequence). Here the CDR3 DNA reads TGTGCCAGCAGCTTCAGCCGCGCGGGTCTAGATACGCAGTATTTT. Its translation: CASSFSRAGLDTQYF.

The rearrangement joins TRBV7-9 to TRBJ2-3; D possibly corresponds to TRBD1 (5 bases). With 6 bases removed from V and 3 bases from J, the gap between germline ends came to 22 bases. This CDR3 is built from 17 residues. The germline V gene encodes CDR1 SEHNR and CDR2 FQNEAQ (reference sequence). DNA for the CDR3: TGTGCCAGCAGTCCTCCGGTGGGGCGCGATAATACAGATACGCAGTATTTT. Translation: CASSPPVGRDNTDTQYF.